The 9 T cell receptor beta chains below come from one sample, sequenced in a study of cytomegalovirus exposure and HLA in healthy donors. Primers included in the PCR were 60 Vbeta and 13 Jbeta primers. Here immunoSEQ multiplex PCR was the method, and the copy in TCRdb shows in-frame clones only, minus some. Among some 190,000 clones, more than 75% were seen once, and the ten largest hold roughly 2.5%. Specimen: PBMCs. The receptor set was obtained from a woman in her twenties or thirties in good health and CMV-seropositive.

The chain combines TRBV5-1 with TRBJ2-3; 9 nucleotides agree with TRBD1. CDR1 SGHRS and CDR2 YFSETQ come from the germline V gene. The J segment lost 5 bases and the V segment lost 3 bases, leaving 13 bases of the junction unmatched. The CDR3 sequence is 17 residues long. CDR3 loop: CASSSDILQGAGDTQYF. The CDR3 DNA reads TGCGCCAGCAGCTCCGACATTTTACAGGGGGCAGGAGATACGCAGTATTTT.

The genes are TRBV5-1 and TRBJ2-7, with D possibly TRBD2 on 5 matching bases. CDR1 is SGHRS and CDR2 is YFSETQ in the germline V gene. The germline V and J ends were trimmed by 5 bases and 3 bases, with 21 bases remaining between them. The CDR3 is made up of 16 amino acids. CDR3 DNA sequence: TGCGCCAGCAGGCGCCTCGGGAACAATCCCCTCTACGAGCAGTACTTC. It codes for CASRRLGNNPLYEQYF.

Concerning this clone itself: A read error may account for a junction end that differs from germline. The chain carries TRBV28 and TRBJ2-6; D possibly corresponds to TRBD1 (5 bases). The germline V gene has CDR1 MDHEN and CDR2 SYDVKM. CDR3 length: 13 residues. This CDR3 reads CASSPTGANGLTF. The CDR3 DNA sequence: TGTGCCAGCAGCCCCACTGGGGCCAACGGCCTGACTTTC.

The chain carries TRBV7-9 and TRBJ2-5; 8 nucleotides line up with TRBD2. Germline V lookup: CDR1 SEHNR, CDR2 FQNEAQ (reference sequence). There are 15 residues in the CDR3. J lost 6 bases, V lost 0 bases, and 6 bases had no gene match. CDR3: CASSLAGTRTKTQYF. CDR3 coding DNA: TGTGCCAGCAGCTTAGCAGGGACTAGAACGAAGACCCAGTACTTC.

This clone was seen once. The chain has TRBV23-1 and TRBJ2-3; unclear D gene. TRBV23-1 counts as an open reading frame of uncertain function. The V end lost 0 bases, the J end lost 5 bases, and 6 bases lay between the germline ends. The CDR3 runs 13 residues. CDR3 DNA: TGCGCCAGCAGTCAATCGGCAAGAGATACGCAGTATTTT. This encodes CASSQSARDTQYF.

V is TRBV28 and J is TRBJ2-3; D is possibly TRBD1 (5 bases). Germline values: CDR1 MDHEN, CDR2 SYDVKM. Between the trimmed V and J ends, which lost 2 bases and 1 base, there was a span of 7 bases. The CDR3 spans 14 residues. The CDR3 region is CASSLVGGTDTQYF. The CDR3 coding sequence is TGTGCCAGCAGTTTAGTAGGGGGCACAGATACGCAGTATTTT.

The gene calls are TRBV6-5 and TRBJ2-3, with 8 bases that match TRBD1. The CDR3 loop spans 14 amino acids. Germline V gene data show CDR1 as MNHEY and CDR2 as SVGAGI. Unmatched junction bases numbered 2, after V lost 4 bases and J lost 2 bases. The CDR3 reads CASSSDRATDTQYF. The DNA for the CDR3 is TGTGCCAGCAGTTCGGACAGGGCCACAGATACGCAGTATTTT.

This clone was seen only a few times. The chain has TRBV19 and TRBJ2-2, with D unclear. V lost 4 bases and J 5 bases, leaving 14 bases between the germline ends. CDR3 size: 15 residues. Per the germline V gene, CDR1 is LNHDA and CDR2 is SQIVND (reference sequence). This chain's CDR3 is CASSTTPSGTGELFF. In DNA form, the CDR3 reads TGTGCCAGTAGTACGACCCCCTCCGGGACCGGGGAGCTGTTTTTT.

The chain carries TRBV5-4 and TRBJ2-3; D ambiguous. The V gene lost 0 bases and the J gene lost 2 bases, with 7 bases spanning the gap. Germline-derived CDR1 and CDR2 are SGHNT and YYREEE (reference sequence). The CDR3 totals 14 residues. The CDR3 region has the DNA TGTGCCAGCAGCTTGGTAGCAAACACAGATACGCAGTATTTT. Encoded protein: CASSLVANTDTQYF.